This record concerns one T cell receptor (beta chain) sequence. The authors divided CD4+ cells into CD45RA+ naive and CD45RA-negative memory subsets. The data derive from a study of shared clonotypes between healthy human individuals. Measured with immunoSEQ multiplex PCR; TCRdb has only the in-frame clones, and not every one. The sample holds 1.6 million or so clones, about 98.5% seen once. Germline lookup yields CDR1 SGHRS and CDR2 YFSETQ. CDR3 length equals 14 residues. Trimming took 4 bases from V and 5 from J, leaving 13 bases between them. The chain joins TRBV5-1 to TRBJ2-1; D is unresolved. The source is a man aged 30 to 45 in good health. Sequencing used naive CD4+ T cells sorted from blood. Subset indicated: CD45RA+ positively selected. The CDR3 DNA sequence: TGCGCCAGCAGCCCCCAGACACATAACAATGAGCAGTTCTTC. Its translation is CASSPQTHNNEQFF.